This T cell receptor beta chain was captured by sequencing in a study of memory CD4+ T cells and cytomegalovirus serostatus. The method was immunoSEQ multiplex PCR; TCRdb's version includes in-frame clones alone and lacks a portion of them. The sample carries approximately 46,000 clones, under 80% recorded once. This CDR3 is built from 16 residues. V shed 5 bases and J shed 2 bases, with 15 bases lying between them. Per germline, CDR1 SGHTA and CDR2 FQGTGA. The sort gate was single viable CD3+CD4+CD8-CD45RO+ cells for memory CD4+ T cells. The J gene is TRBJ2-2, the V gene TRBV7-3; D may correspond to TRBD1 or TRBD2 (5 bases each). The clonotype comes from an adult in good health and CMV-seronegative. Sequencing was carried out using memory CD4+ T cells from blood. The CDR3 region is CASSPRGSFNTGELFF. The CDR3 nucleotides are TGTGCCAGCAGCCCGAGGGGAAGTTTCAACACCGGGGAGCTGTTTTTT.